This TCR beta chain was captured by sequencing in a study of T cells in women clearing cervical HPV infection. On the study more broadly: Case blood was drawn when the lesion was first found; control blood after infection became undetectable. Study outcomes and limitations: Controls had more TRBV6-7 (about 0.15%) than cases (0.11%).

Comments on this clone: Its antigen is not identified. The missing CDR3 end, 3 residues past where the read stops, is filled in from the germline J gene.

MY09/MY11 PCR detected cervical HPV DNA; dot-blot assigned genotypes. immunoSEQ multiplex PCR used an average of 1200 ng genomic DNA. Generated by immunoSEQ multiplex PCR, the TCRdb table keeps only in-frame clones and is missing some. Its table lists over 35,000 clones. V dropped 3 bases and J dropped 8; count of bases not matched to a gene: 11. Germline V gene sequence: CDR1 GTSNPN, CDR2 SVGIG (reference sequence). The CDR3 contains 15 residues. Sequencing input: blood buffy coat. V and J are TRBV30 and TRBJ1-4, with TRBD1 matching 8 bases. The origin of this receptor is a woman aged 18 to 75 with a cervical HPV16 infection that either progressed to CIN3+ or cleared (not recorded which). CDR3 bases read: TGTGCCTGGAGCGAAAGGACAGGGCCGCGGGAAAAA. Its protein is CAWSERTGPREK. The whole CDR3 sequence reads CAWSERTGPREKLFF.